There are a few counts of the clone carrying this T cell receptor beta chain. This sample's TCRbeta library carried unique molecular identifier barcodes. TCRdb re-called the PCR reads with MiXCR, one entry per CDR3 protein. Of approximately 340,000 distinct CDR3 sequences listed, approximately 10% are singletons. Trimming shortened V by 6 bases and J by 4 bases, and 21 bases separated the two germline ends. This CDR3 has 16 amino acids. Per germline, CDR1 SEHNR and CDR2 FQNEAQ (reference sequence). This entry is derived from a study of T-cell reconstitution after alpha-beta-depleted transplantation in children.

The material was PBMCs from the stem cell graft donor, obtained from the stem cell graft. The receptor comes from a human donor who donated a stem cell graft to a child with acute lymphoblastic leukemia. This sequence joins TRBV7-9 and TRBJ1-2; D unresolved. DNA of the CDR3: TGTGCCAGCAGTCCCGAGCGTGGGCGGACCCTCTATGGCTACACCTTC. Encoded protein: CASSPERGRTLYGYTF.